This T cell receptor (beta chain) stems from a study of PD-L1 blockade in urothelial cancer. The repertoire was sequenced with immunoSEQ multiplex PCR; TCRdb's copy has only in-frame clones and lacks some. In the table there are about 48,000 clones, around 86% of which are singletons. Time point here: peripheral blood 6 weeks after treatment start. The patients had locally advanced or metastatic urothelial carcinoma. J lost 2 bases, V lost 2 bases, and 6 bases had no gene match. CDR3 length equals 16 residues. Germline CDR1 and CDR2: SEHNR and FQNEAQ (reference sequence). The chain recombines TRBV7-9 with TRBJ2-1, with 7 bases identical to TRBD2. The clonotype originates from a man aged 55 to 69 with urothelial cancer. Material: PBMCs, obtained around atezolizumab (anti-PD-L1) treatment. The DNA for the CDR3 is TGTGCCAGCAGCTTAATTCCCAGCGGGGCCTACAATGAGCAGTTCTTC. Translating it yields CASSLIPSGAYNEQFF.